Presented here are 5 T cell receptor beta chains from one specimen sequenced in a study of OX40 agonist ivuxolimab in advanced cancers. The library relied on the immunoSEQ multiplex PCR assay. TCRdb limited this immuneACCESS table to in-frame rearrangements with V and J called. A share of clones is missing; checked studies link under half to unresolved V genes, and the rest is unexplained. For this sample the table gives tens of thousands of clones, of which 80% to 85% were detected only once. The leading ten clones occupy approximately 6.5% of the sample. The sequencing here drew on CD4+ or CD8+ T cells sorted from blood, taken in a trial of the OX40 agonist ivuxolimab. These receptors came from an adult with an advanced solid tumor such as melanoma, head and neck, liver or kidney cancer.

The rearrangement links TRBV28 to TRBJ2-5; D is unresolved. V lost 3 bases and J 7 bases, leaving 6 bases between the germline ends. In germline, CDR1 is MDHEN, CDR2 SYDVKM. The CDR3 covers 11 residues. Here the CDR3 DNA reads TGTGCCAGCAGTTTTTCCGGGACCCAGTACTTC. Amino acids: CASSFSGTQYF.

V gene TRBV5-1 combines with J gene TRBJ2-7; D gene unclear. The CDR3 is made up of 15 amino acids. Germline V CDR1 and CDR2: SGHRS, YFSETQ. V was cut by 4 bases and J by 0 bases, with 14 bases left in between. Here the CDR3 reads CASSLTGGISYEQYF. DNA of the CDR3: TGCGCCAGCAGCCTGACTGGCGGTATCTCCTACGAGCAGTACTTC.

The chain links TRBV13 to TRBJ2-7, with TRBD1 matching over 7 bases. The CDR3 consists of 13 residues. CDR1 and CDR2 from the germline V gene are PRHDT and FYEKMQ (reference sequence). V was pared by 3 bases and J by 5 bases, with 4 bases of the junction left unmatched. CDR3 loop: CASSFGQENEQYF. In DNA, the CDR3 is TGTGCCAGCAGCTTTGGACAGGAAAACGAGCAGTACTTC.

This chain joins TRBV28 and TRBJ1-5; no clear D gene. Germline V gene sequence: CDR1 MDHEN, CDR2 SYDVKM. This CDR3 is built from 14 residues. Trimming removed 2 bases from V and 0 bases from J, with 5 bases in between. The CDR3 region is CASSLRDSNQPQHF. CDR3 nucleotide sequence: TGTGCCAGCAGTTTAAGAGATAGCAATCAGCCCCAGCATTTT.

The chain recombines TRBV29-1 with TRBJ2-1; TRBD1 aligns across 8 bases. Germline V gene data show CDR1 as SQVTM and CDR2 as ANQGSEA. The length of the CDR3 is 15 residues. The V and J ends lost 5 bases and 4 bases, in that order; junction bases with no gene match: 10. The CDR3 region has the DNA TGCAGCGTTTCAGGACAGGGCCCTTCATACAATGAGCAGTTCTTC. Translating it yields CSVSGQGPSYNEQFF.